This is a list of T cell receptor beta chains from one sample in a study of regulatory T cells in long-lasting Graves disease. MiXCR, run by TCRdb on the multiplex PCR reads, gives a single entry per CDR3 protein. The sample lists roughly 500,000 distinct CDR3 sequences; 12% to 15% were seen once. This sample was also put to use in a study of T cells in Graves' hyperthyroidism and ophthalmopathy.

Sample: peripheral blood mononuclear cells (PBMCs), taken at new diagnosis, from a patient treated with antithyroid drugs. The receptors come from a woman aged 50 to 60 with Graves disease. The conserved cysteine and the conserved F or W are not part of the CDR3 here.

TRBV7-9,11,ASTKTGGNEQY
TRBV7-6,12,ASSLEGSGTEAF
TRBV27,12,ASSLTRVSVGYT
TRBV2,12,ASSDTGQPYGYT
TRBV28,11,ASRTPGDYEQY
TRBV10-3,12,AISEGDSSYEQY
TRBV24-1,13,ATSDSGEVDNEQF
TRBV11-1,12,ASSLGTAERSQY
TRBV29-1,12,SVAGGDRSGTQY
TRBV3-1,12,ASSHGTGSYEQY
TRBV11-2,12,ASSLTLGNYGYT
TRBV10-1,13,ASSSSGTGSDTQY
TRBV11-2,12,ASSIGASGYEQY
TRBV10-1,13,ASSETSGSAGELF
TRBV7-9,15,ASSSTSGRPNTGELF
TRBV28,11,ASSSGGGETQY
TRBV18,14,ASSPPGLAGEGEQF
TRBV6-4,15,ASRPGQGAKNFEKLF
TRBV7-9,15,ASRSGTGFGSYNEQF
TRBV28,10,ASCREPHEQY
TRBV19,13,ASSGTGGGNQPQH
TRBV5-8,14,ASSLAGQIANYGYT
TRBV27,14,ASRRGTSGWPGELF
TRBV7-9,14,ASSFTRARIQETQY
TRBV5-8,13,ASSDAGGTNQPQH
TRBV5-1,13,ASSLGAGAKETQY
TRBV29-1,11,SVGQGLDQPQH
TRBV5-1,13,ASSSSGAPEDTQY
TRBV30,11,AWSVNQGAEAF
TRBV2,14,ASSGKGLAGAGELF
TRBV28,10,ASSLGRRDQH
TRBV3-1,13,ASSQAGGRTYEQY
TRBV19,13,ASRLSGIPTDTQY
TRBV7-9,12,ASSLRGRFGEQF
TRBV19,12,ASTAGVATGELF
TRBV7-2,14,ASSSQGDYWEDTQY
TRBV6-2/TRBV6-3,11,ASSYTPTNEQF
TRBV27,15,ASRPDFVPPGSYEQY
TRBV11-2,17,ASSPRSKTSNEGYNEQF
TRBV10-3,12,AISLGGLTDTQY
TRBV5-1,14,ASSPSGLAGAYEQY
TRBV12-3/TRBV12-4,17,ASSLVLAGEVGGTNEQF
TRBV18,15,ASSRFRTSGRTDTQY
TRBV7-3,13,ASSFGGSLSETQY
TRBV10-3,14,AISESRTGRNEKLF